The text below deals with one TCR beta chain. The sample is drawn from a study of blood T cell repertoires in COVID-19. Study-wide background: There were acute and convalescent COVID-19 samples, and they came from the United States, Italy and Spain.

V lost 1 base, J lost 0 bases, and 16 bases lay in between. The germline V gene has CDR1 LNHNV and CDR2 YYDKDF (reference sequence). The CDR3 length is 18 residues. Original processing methods: Estimated nucleated cell counts came from reference gene primer amplification. Sequenced by immunoSEQ multiplex PCR; TCRdb stores in-frame clones only, minus some. V, J and clone size were drawn from that table, and D and trimming were deduced from the DNA. In the table there are about 310,000 clones, almost 90% of which are singletons. The sequence was collected from a woman aged 40 to 49 with COVID-19, enrolled during active disease. The specimen was peripheral blood. The chain has TRBV15 and TRBJ1-3; TRBD1 is a possible D gene (6 bases). CDR3 DNA: TGTGCCACCAGCAGAGGCCCTCGGGGGGCCATCTCTGGAAACACCATATATTTT. Encoded protein: CATSRGPRGAISGNTIYF.